Included here is one T cell receptor (beta chain) sequence, with context. Its cognate antigen is unknown. Measured with immunoSEQ multiplex PCR; TCRdb has only the in-frame clones, and not every one. The profile shows 25,000 to 35,000 clones, around 85% of them singletons. This entry comes from a study of multiple sclerosis patients with progressive multifocal leukoencephalopathy. General study findings and limits: Clones expanded at PML were already present before and during natalizumab.

The CDR3 is made up of 18 amino acids. V lost 3 bases and J 3 bases, leaving 23 bases between the germline ends. Germline lookup yields CDR1 SGHVS and CDR2 FNYEAQ. The time point is: time of PML onset. All patients had prior interferon beta, and all PML patients were female. This sequence was found in a woman in her 30s with progressive multifocal leukoencephalopathy. The specimen was PBMCs, collected from a patient treated with natalizumab. The V gene is TRBV7-6, the J gene TRBJ1-1; maybe TRBD1 (5 bases). The CDR3 DNA reads as TGTGCCAGCAGCTTGGCTATTTGGAGGGGACGGGGAGACACTGAAGCTTTCTTT. This codes for CASSLAIWRGRGDTEAFF. Supplemented by reference TRBV7-6 and TRBJ1-1, the full variable domain reads GAGVSQSPRYKVTKRGQDVALRCDPISGHVSLYWYRQALGQGPEFLTYFNYEAQQDKSGLPNDRFSAERPEGSISTLTIQRTEQRDSAMYRCASSLAIWRGRGDTEAFFGQGTRLTVV.